The entry below describes one T cell receptor beta chain. This clonotype has just a few counts. Its binding antigen is unknown. No clone much larger than this one lies a single base away; base qualities are absent. Library generation was performed with 5' RACE. Data came from an Illumina HiSeq 2500. A second roughly 6 to 12 cycle PCR used a sample-barcoded 5' primer and a J-beta primer mix. A unique molecular identifier was introduced onto each TCR beta cDNA molecule by a template-switch 5' adaptor carrying 12 random nucleotides. Each sample yielded at least 3 million CDR3-containing paired-end reads. First-strand cDNA was synthesized from all RNA with the Mint cDNA synthesis kit, primed by a TRBC-specific oligonucleotide. After uracil-DNA glycosylase treatment, a first 18-cycle PCR used universal primers M1SS and BC2_uni_R on all cDNA. On the authors' methods: For normalization, 1 million high-quality reads were randomly selected from each sample, with every read carrying a distinct molecular identifier. Instead of being binned into consensus sequences, reads with shared molecular identifiers were discarded. MiTCR, set to a Q25 quality threshold and the strictest error-elimination algorithm, was used for CDR3 identification, clonotype clustering and error correction. A nonparametric unseen species model with Euler transformation was used to estimate lower-bound total TCR beta diversity. TCRdb reworked the public reads: Q25 trimming with fastp, MiXCR clone assembly, productive beta chains retained. Rows are combined by CDR3 protein, so each entry shows the most common genes and DNA. V and J calls and clone size were set by TCRdb, not the authors. Here the sample has around 500,000 distinct CDR3 sequences; about 26% occur a single time. The biggest ten clones account for approximately 3.6% of the sample.

This sample was taken from a study of blood T cells in healthy people across ages (dated by TCRdb to about 2015). For context, the study as a whole: In model experiments, template switching captured roughly one uniquely barcoded TCR beta cDNA molecule for every two T cells. Using deep sequencing normalized with unique cDNA molecular identifiers, the study measured how TCR beta repertoire diversity changes with age. Four age groups were formed from the donors: young (average roughly 15 years), middle-aged (approximately 40), aged (more than 55) and long-lived (approximately 80). The study analyzed two additional independent replicas of 1 million unique cDNA reads from the same blood draw for two donors, one aged 18 to 29 and one aged 80 or older.

For this chain, trimming is 7 bases at the V end and 5 bases at the J end, and the number of junction bases without a gene match is 13. Sequences MNHNS (CDR1) and SASEGT (CDR2) are obtained from the germline V gene. The CDR3 runs 16 amino acids, cysteine and phenylalanine included. The entry retains the CDR3 DNA only, 48 bases that are in frame from base 1. The donors were around 39 Caucasian individuals from Russia, aged roughly 6 to 100 years, who were systemically healthy. About 9.1 milliliters of peripheral blood were collected from each donor into EDTA-treated Vacutainer tubes. PBMCs were isolated by Ficoll-Paque density-gradient centrifugation, with at least 6 million obtained per sample. Total RNA, at least 5 micrograms per sample, was extracted from PBMCs with Trizol reagent. For every donor, an aliquot of PBMCs went through flow cytometry to measure the percentages of naive CD45RAhigh/CD27high T cells.

The study at large found these results: Because profiling used bulk unsorted PBMCs, naive and antigen-experienced compartments could not be compared conclusively. Observed TCR beta diversity correlated strongly with the percentage of naive T cells measured by flow cytometry. Total diversity estimates from one million sequenced T cells were considered lower bounds and underestimates. Observed TCR beta diversity per million T cells fell roughly linearly with age, and a significant reduction was already apparent by age approximately 40. The long-lived group showed more naive CD4+ T cells, fewer expanded clones and increased TCR diversity than the aged group, suggesting age selection. Because donor CMV infection status was unknown, age-related changes in expanded clonotypes were potentially confounded.

These records were also assigned to another study, of T cells of mothers and their children. The other study reports the following: Nine systemically healthy Caucasian individuals, comprising three mothers and their six children, were included as donors. cDNA synthesis used all of the extracted RNA, with roughly 1.5 ug of RNA in each 15 ul reaction. In the second PCR, the M1S primer introduced both the sample barcodes and 2-4 random nucleotides. Each mother yielded over 8.5 million TCR beta CDR3 reads and each child some 3 million reads. In both related and unrelated pairs, thymic selection shapes the output of TCR recombination in a similar way, with inherited differences having only a minor effect. Related mother-child pairs always showed normalized repertoire overlap that was slightly higher than in unrelated mother-child pairs, though the difference was never significant. No persistent microchimeric T cell clones were found, with a detection sensitivity of approximately 100 clones per million clonotypes. To look for features that set related mother-child pairs apart from unrelated individuals, the researchers ran deep NGS to compare the TCR beta repertoires of mothers and children. On average, the children were roughly 12 +/- 4 years old, while the mothers were about 37 +/- 4 years old. After adapters were ligated using NEBNext reagents, the libraries underwent 100+100 nt paired-end sequencing on an Illumina HiSeq 2000. To prevent cross-contamination, the mother and child libraries were prepared a month apart and were sequenced in separate runs. For each donor, somewhere between about 500,000 and 2,000,000 distinct TCR beta clonotypes were identified. Naive TCR beta clonotypes were estimated from low-frequency clonotypes matched to each donor's FACS-determined naive share, without sorting.

The sequenced material came from blood. The V and J segments used are TRBV6-1 and TRBJ2-1, and 8 junction bases match TRBD2. The TCR was taken from a boy between 2 and 15 years old in good health. CDR3 region: CASTSIAGSGDNEQFF. The base sequence is TGTGCCAGCACCTCAATAGCGGGGAGTGGAGACAATGAGCAGTTCTTC.